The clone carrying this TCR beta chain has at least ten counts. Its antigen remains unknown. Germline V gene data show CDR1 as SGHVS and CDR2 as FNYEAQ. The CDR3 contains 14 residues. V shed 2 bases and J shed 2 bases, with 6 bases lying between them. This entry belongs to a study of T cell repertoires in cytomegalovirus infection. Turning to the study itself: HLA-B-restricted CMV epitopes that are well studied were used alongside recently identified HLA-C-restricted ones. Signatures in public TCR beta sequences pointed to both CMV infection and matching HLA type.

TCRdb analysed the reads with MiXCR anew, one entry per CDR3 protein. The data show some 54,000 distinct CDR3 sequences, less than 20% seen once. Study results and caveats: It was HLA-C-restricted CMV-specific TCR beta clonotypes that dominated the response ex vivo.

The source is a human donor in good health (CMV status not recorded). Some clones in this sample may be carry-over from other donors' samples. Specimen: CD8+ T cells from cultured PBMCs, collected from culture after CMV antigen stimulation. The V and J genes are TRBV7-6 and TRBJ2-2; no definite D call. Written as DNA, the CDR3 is TGTGCCAGCAGCTTAAGTACTAACACCGGGGAGCTGTTTTTT. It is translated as CASSLSTNTGELFF. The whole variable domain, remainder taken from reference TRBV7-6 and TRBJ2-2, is GAGVSQSPRYKVTKRGQDVALRCDPISGHVSLYWYRQALGQGPEFLTYFNYEAQQDKSGLPNDRFSAERPEGSISTLTIQRTEQRDSAMYRCASSLSTNTGELFFGEGSRLTVL.